Listed below are T cell receptor beta chains from one sample, sequenced in a study of T cell repertoires in cytomegalovirus infection. Their antigens are not known. TCRdb recomputed calls from the reads with MiXCR, one row per CDR3 protein. The data show hundreds of thousands of distinct CDR3 sequences, 32% seen once. The source material was cultured CD8+ T cells from PBMCs, sampled from culture after CMV antigen stimulation. These receptor sequences come from a human donor in good health (CMV status not recorded). Some clones in this sample may be carry-over from other donors' samples. Both conserved end residues are part of each CDR3. A D gene is named only where the DNA matches it firmly. Expanded clones get a size class; other rows say once, few or many, or leave the size out.

>TRBJ2-5|TRBD2|TRBV4-1|few
TGCGCCAGCAGCCGAGGACTAGCGGGGACTGAAGAGACCCAGTACTTC
CASSRGLAGTEETQYF
>TRBJ2-2|TRBD2|TRBV5-4|-
TGTGTCAGCGAAAACGGAAGTAGCGGGGTCTGGAACACCGGGGAGCTGTTTTTT
CVSENGSSGVWNTGELFF
>TRBJ1-1|-|TRBV27|-
TGTGCCAGCGTCCTCCACAGGGTAGGTTGGACTGAAGCTTTCTTT
CASVLHRVGWTEAFF
>TRBJ2-5|-|TRBV11-2|few
TGTGCCAGCAGCTCAAGGGACATACCCCCGTACCAAGAGACCCAGTACTTC
CASSSRDIPPYQETQYF
>TRBJ2-1|TRBD2|TRBV7-9|-
TGTGCCAGCAGCTTGGCTCGAGGGCTAGCGGGAGCGCACGGGCAGTTCTTC
CASSLARGLAGAHGQFF
>TRBJ1-1|-|TRBV19|-
TGTGCCTCCCTAGCTGAAAACACTGAAGCTTTCTTT
CASLAENTEAFF
>TRBJ1-5|-|TRBV6-6|-
TGTGCCAACAATACGAGGGGTAGCAATCAGCCCCAGCATTTT
CANNTRGSNQPQHF
>TRBJ2-1|-|TRBV15|-
TGTGCTACAACCCAACGGCTCTACAACAATGAGCAGTTCTTC
CATTQRLYNNEQFF
>TRBJ1-1|TRBD1|TRBV4-1|few
TGTGCCAGCAGCCAAGAAGAGGGGGCGAACACTGAAGCTTTCTTT
CASSQEEGANTEAFF
>TRBJ2-6|-|TRBV19|-
TGTGCCAGTAGTATAGAGAGCTCTGGGGCCAACGTCCTGACTTTC
CASSIESSGANVLTF
>TRBJ2-1|TRBD1|TRBV10-3|-
TGTGCCATCAGTTATAAGTACGAGACAGGGGGCTACAATGAGCAGTTCTTC
CAISYKYETGGYNEQFF
>TRBJ2-7|-|TRBV6-5|-
TGTGCCAGCAGTTACTCCTACTACTACGAGCAGTACTTC
CASSYSYYYEQYF
>TRBJ1-4|-|TRBV28|many
TGTGCCAGCACCCGTCTGGGGGCTAATAATGAAAAACTGTTTTTT
CASTRLGANNEKLFF
>TRBJ2-1|-|TRBV7-9|-
TGTGCCAGCAGCCCCCGGCAGGGGACTCTCCATGAGCAGTTCTTC
CASSPRQGTLHEQFF
>TRBJ2-7|-|TRBV2|-
TGTGCCAGCAGACCAGGGCTCCTAAATACCTACGAGCAGTACTTC
CASRPGLLNTYEQYF
>TRBJ2-2|-|TRBV5-4|-
TGTGCCAGCACCAATGGACAGTCCCGGGGGGAGCTGTTTTTT
CASTNGQSRGELFF
>TRBJ1-5|-|TRBV6-2/TRBV6-3|-
TGTGCCAGCAGTTACGTTGGGGCCGGTCAGCCCCAGCATTTT
CASSYVGAGQPQHF
>TRBJ2-1|-|TRBV12-3/TRBV12-4|few
TGTGCCAGCAGTTTATGGAATGAGCAGTTCTTC
CASSLWNEQFF
>TRBJ1-2|TRBD1|TRBV28|-
TGTGCCAGCAGGCCATCGGGACAGAGGCTAAACTATGGCTACACCTTC
CASRPSGQRLNYGYTF
>TRBJ1-2|-|TRBV27|-
TGTGCCAGCAGTTTCGGACCAGGTGATGGCTACACCTTC
CASSFGPGDGYTF
>TRBJ2-3|TRBD2|TRBV9|few
TGTGCCAGCAGCGCCGGGGGGGCCTTGGTAGAGACGCAGTATTTT
CASSAGGALVETQYF
>TRBJ1-4|-|TRBV4-1|once
TGCGCCAGCAGCCAAGATGGTCGTCCAACTAATGAAAAACTGTTTTTT
CASSQDGRPTNEKLFF
>TRBJ1-1|TRBD1|TRBV4-3|few
TGCGCCAGCAGCCAAGATATGGGACAGATGAACACTGAAGCTTTCTTT
CASSQDMGQMNTEAFF
>TRBJ1-1|-|TRBV7-2|-
TGTGCCAGCAGCTTGACCCTTCGGAACACTGAAGCTTTCTTT
CASSLTLRNTEAFF
>TRBJ2-1|TRBD1|TRBV5-4|few
TGTGCCAGCAGCCCGATAACAGGGGGCTCCTACAATGAGCAGTTCTTC
CASSPITGGSYNEQFF
>TRBJ2-2|TRBD2|TRBV7-6|many
TGTGCCAGCAGGGGAGGGGACAACACCGGGGAGCTGTTTTTT
CASRGGDNTGELFF
>TRBJ2-5|-|TRBV27|-
TGTGCCAGCAGTCCACCGGGGATGGAGACCCAGTACTTC
CASSPPGMETQYF
>TRBJ2-5|TRBD2|TRBV7-6|few
TGTGCCAGCAGCTTAGAGTCTAGCGGGGGGCAAGAGACCCAGTACTTC
CASSLESSGGQETQYF
>TRBJ2-3|TRBD1|TRBV7-9|-
TGTGCCAGCAGCTCTAACAGGGGGCGCTCAGATACGCAGTATTTT
CASSSNRGRSDTQYF
>TRBJ2-1|-|TRBV7-9|many
TGTGCCAGCAGCTTAGAGTCGTATGAGCAGTTCTTC
CASSLESYEQFF
>TRBJ1-2|TRBD1|TRBV7-4|-
TGTGCCAGCAGCTTAGGACAGGGGCTCTCTAACTATGGCTACACCTTC
CASSLGQGLSNYGYTF
>TRBJ2-1|-|TRBV20-1|few
TGCAGTGCTAGAATCATTCAACTGGGGAATGAGCAGTTCTTC
CSARIIQLGNEQFF
>TRBJ2-1|TRBD1|TRBV6-5|-
TGTGCCAGCAGTCAACAGGGGCTCAACAATGAGCAGTTCTTC
CASSQQGLNNEQFF
>TRBJ2-3|-|TRBV20-1|-
TGCAGTGCTAGAGATGAGTCAGCCACAGATACGCAGTATTTT
CSARDESATDTQYF
>TRBJ1-6|-|TRBV6-5|-
TGTGCCAGCAGTTACACCGGTGTCTCCTATAATTCACCCATCCACTTT
CASSYTGVSYNSPIHF
>TRBJ1-1|-|TRBV7-4|-
TGTGCCAGCAACATCCTAGGGTCCACGAACACTGAAGCTTTCTTT
CASNILGSTNTEAFF
>TRBJ2-2|-|TRBV7-9|-
TGTGCCAGCACGCGGGCGCGATCCGGGGAGCTGTTTTTT
CASTRARSGELFF
>TRBJ2-1|TRBD1|TRBV7-9|many
TGTGCCAGCAGCCGTGACAGGGGAAGGAACAATGAGCAGTTCTTC
CASSRDRGRNNEQFF
>TRBJ2-7|-|TRBV5-5|-
TGTGCCAGCAGCTTGGGGGATTACTACGAGCAGTACTTC
CASSLGDYYEQYF
>TRBJ2-2|-|TRBV7-2|few
TGTGCCAGCAGCTTCCCTTCGGCGGACCCTAACACCGGGGAGCTGTTTTTT
CASSFPSADPNTGELFF
>TRBJ1-5|TRBD1|TRBV6-6|-
TGTGCCAGCAGGACAGGGGGCAATCAGCCCCAGCATTTT
CASRTGGNQPQHF
>TRBJ1-5|-|TRBV19|few
TGTGCCAGTAGTAAACCATCAGGGAATCAGCCCCAGCATTTT
CASSKPSGNQPQHF
>TRBJ2-1|-|TRBV11-3|-
TGTGCCAGCAGCTTAGGTTATTGGGGGGTTAGCAATGAGCAGTTCTTC
CASSLGYWGVSNEQFF
>TRBJ1-4|-|TRBV6-5|-
TGTGCCAGCAGTTACTCTTTCTACGCCCAGGGCGAAAAACTGTTTTTT
CASSYSFYAQGEKLFF
>TRBJ2-1|TRBD1|TRBV6-1|few
TGTGCCAGCAGTGATCGGACAGGGAGATCAGGTGAGCAGTTCTTC
CASSDRTGRSGEQFF
>TRBJ1-1|-|TRBV12-5|-
TGTGCTAGTGGTTTGTCCCCCGAAGCTTTCTTT
CASGLSPEAFF
>TRBJ2-1|TRBD1|TRBV28|-
TGTGCCACCGAACAGGGGGCATCCTACAATGAGCAGTTCTTC
CATEQGASYNEQFF
>TRBJ2-6|-|TRBV6-1|many
TGTGCCAGCAGTGACCCAGACTCTGGGGCCAACGTCCTGACTTTC
CASSDPDSGANVLTF
>TRBJ1-2|-|TRBV7-6|-
TGTGCCAGCAGCGTCGGGGGGGCGTCACGGGATGGCTACACCTTC
CASSVGGASRDGYTF
>TRBJ2-1|-|TRBV11-3|-
TGTGCCAGCAGCTTTGAGGGGCAGGAGCAGTTCTTC
CASSFEGQEQFF
>TRBJ1-4|TRBD1|TRBV7-9|few
TGTGCCAGCAGACTGGGACAGAATATTGCAACTAATGAAAAACTGTTTTTT
CASRLGQNIATNEKLFF
>TRBJ2-4|-|TRBV7-9|many
TGTGCCAGCAGTCGAGGGGATGTTGGCAAAAACATTCAGTACTTC
CASSRGDVGKNIQYF
>TRBJ2-3|TRBD2|TRBV28|-
TGTGCCAGCAGTCCCCAAGGAGCGGGGGGGCCGAGCACAGATACGCAGTATTTT
CASSPQGAGGPSTDTQYF
>TRBJ2-1|TRBD2|TRBV19|-
TGTGCCAGTAGTCTGGCGGGGGAACACTCCTACAATGAGCAGTTCTTC
CASSLAGEHSYNEQFF
>TRBJ1-1|-|TRBV12-3/TRBV12-4|few
TGTGCCAGCAGTCCGTTAGGAGGGGGGAACACTGAAGCTTTCTTT
CASSPLGGGNTEAFF
>TRBJ2-2|TRBD2|TRBV12-3/TRBV12-4|many
TGTGCCAGCAGTTTACTAGCGGGGGCCGCCGGGGAGCTGTTTTTT
CASSLLAGAAGELFF
>TRBJ2-3|-|TRBV7-2|-
TGTGCCAGGAGCTTGGGGCGGGGCCGCACAGATACGCAGTATTTT
CARSLGRGRTDTQYF
>TRBJ2-3|TRBD2|TRBV9|-
TGTGCCAGCAGCGTACCAGCGGGGGTGACAGATACGCAGTATTTT
CASSVPAGVTDTQYF
>TRBJ2-3|-|TRBV5-4|-
TGTGCCAGCAGCTTGGAAGTAGCGCAGGAAGATACGCAGTATTTT
CASSLEVAQEDTQYF
>TRBJ1-1|-|TRBV5-1|-
TGCGCCAGCAGCCCCTCCTACGGTGGCACTGAAGCTTTCTTT
CASSPSYGGTEAFF